The entry that follows covers one T cell receptor (beta chain) sequence. This entry is derived from a study of T cell responses to AZD1222 COVID-19 vaccine. Profiled with immunoSEQ multiplex PCR; TCRdb holds only in-frame clones, not every one. Of around 180,000 clones listed, around 93% are singletons. The TCR originated in an adult in good health. This specimen was peripheral blood, taken on day 0 of AZD1222 vaccination.

The CDR3 nucleotides are TGTGCCAGTAGTCCAGCCGGGACAGGGGGCTCCTACGAGCAGTACTTC. It translates to CASSPAGTGGSYEQYF. The rearrangement joins TRBV19 to TRBJ2-7; 11 positions match TRBD1. Per the germline V gene, CDR1 is LNHDA and CDR2 is SQIVND (reference sequence). CDR3 size: 16 residues. With V trimmed by 5 bases and J by 0 bases, 6 bases remained unmatched.